This record concerns one T cell receptor (beta chain) sequence. This specimen belongs to a study of blood T cell repertoires in COVID-19. In the study overall: Collection of acute and convalescent COVID-19 samples took place in the United States, Italy and Spain. PBMCs, B-cell-depleted T cells, or T cells provided the cDNA or gDNA that made up the material.

Original methodology: Reference gene primer amplification gave nucleated cell count estimates. Some clones are missing from TCRdb's copy, which holds only in-frame ones; the method was immunoSEQ multiplex PCR. D and trimming come from the DNA, and the V and J calls and clone size come from that table. This table has roughly 87,000 clones, about nine tenths appearing once. This TCR was recovered from a man aged 55 to 70 with acute or convalescent COVID-19. The sample taken for sequencing was peripheral blood.

CDR3 bases: TGTGCCAGTGGACTAGCGGGCTCCTACGAGCAGTACTTC. It translates to CASGLAGSYEQYF. This chain uses TRBV14 with TRBJ2-7; TRBD2 matches at 11 bases. This CDR3 contains 13 residues. Germline V gene sequence: CDR1 SGHDN, CDR2 FVKESK. V was clipped by 9 bases and J by 0 bases; unmatched bases: 1.